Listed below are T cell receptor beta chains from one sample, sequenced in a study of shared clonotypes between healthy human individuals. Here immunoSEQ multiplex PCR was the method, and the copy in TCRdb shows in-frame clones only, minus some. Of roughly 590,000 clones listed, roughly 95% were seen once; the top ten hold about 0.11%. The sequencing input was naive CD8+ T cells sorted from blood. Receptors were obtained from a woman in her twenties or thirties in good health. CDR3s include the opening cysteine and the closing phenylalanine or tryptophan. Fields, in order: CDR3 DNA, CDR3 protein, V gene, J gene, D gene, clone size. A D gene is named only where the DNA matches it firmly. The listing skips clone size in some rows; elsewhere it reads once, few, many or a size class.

DNA: TGTGCCAGCAGTGAATCAGGCAGCCGCTACACCTTC
CDR3: CASSESGSRYTF
V: TRBV6-1
J: TRBJ1-2
D: .
size: .

DNA: TGTGCCAGCAGTCGGTCGGGAGGAGCCCTCAATGAGCAGTTCTTC
CDR3: CASSRSGGALNEQFF
V: TRBV5-5
J: TRBJ2-1
D: TRBD2
size: .

DNA: TGCAGCGTGGCTCGGCGGACTGAAGCTTTCTTT
CDR3: CSVARRTEAFF
V: TRBV29-1
J: TRBJ1-1
D: .
size: few

DNA: TGTGCCAGCAGCTTAGCGCCGTGGACGGACTACCCCGAGGGGCAGTACTTC
CDR3: CASSLAPWTDYPEGQYF
V: TRBV7-8
J: TRBJ2-7
D: .
size: .

DNA: TGCAGCGCCCCCCCCGGGGTGGCAGATACGCAGTATTTT
CDR3: CSAPPGVADTQYF
V: TRBV29-1
J: TRBJ2-3
D: .
size: .

DNA: TGTGCCAGCAGCACCACCCCCCCACTAGCAAATGAGCAGTTCTTC
CDR3: CASSTTPPLANEQFF
V: TRBV7-3
J: TRBJ2-1
D: .
size: .

DNA: TGTGCCAGCAGTCTGACTAGCGGGAGTACCTACGAGCAGTACTTC
CDR3: CASSLTSGSTYEQYF
V: TRBV6-1
J: TRBJ2-7
D: TRBD2
size: .

DNA: TGTGCCAGCAGCCCTCTCTCGGGCCTTTCGCAGGCCTACGAGCAGTACTTC
CDR3: CASSPLSGLSQAYEQYF
V: TRBV14
J: TRBJ2-7
D: .
size: .

DNA: TGTGCCATCAGTGACTTGCAGGGGGACACCGGGGAGCTGTTTTTT
CDR3: CAISDLQGDTGELFF
V: TRBV10-3
J: TRBJ2-2
D: TRBD1
size: .

DNA: TGTGCCAGCAGCCAAGGCTCCTACAATGAGCAGTTCTTC
CDR3: CASSQGSYNEQFF
V: TRBV14
J: TRBJ2-1
D: .
size: .

DNA: TGCGCCAGCAGCCCCCGGACATCAACCCACGAGACCCAGTACTTC
CDR3: CASSPRTSTHETQYF
V: TRBV4-1
J: TRBJ2-5
D: .
size: few

DNA: TGTGCCAGCAGTTTATTGTGGGGAAGAAAACCCACGCCCCAGTTCTTC
CDR3: CASSLLWGRKPTPQFF
V: TRBV28
J: TRBJ2-1
D: .
size: .

DNA: TGTGCCAGTCGGACTAGCTCCTACAATGAGCAGTTCTTC
CDR3: CASRTSSYNEQFF
V: TRBV27
J: TRBJ2-1
D: TRBD2
size: .

DNA: TGTGCCATCAGTGAGGCACGGGGAGAGCAGTACTTC
CDR3: CAISEARGEQYF
V: TRBV10-3
J: TRBJ2-7
D: .
size: .

DNA: TGCGCCAGCAGCTTCTTGGTCGAGAGACCTAACACAGATACGCAGTATTTT
CDR3: CASSFLVERPNTDTQYF
V: TRBV5-1
J: TRBJ2-3
D: .
size: .

DNA: TGTGCCAGCAGTTTAGTCCGGGGTGGTGGCTACACCTTC
CDR3: CASSLVRGGGYTF
V: TRBV28
J: TRBJ1-2
D: .
size: .

DNA: TGCGCCAGCAGCCAAGAACCCTCTATAGACAGCTCTGGGGCCAACGTCCTGACTTTC
CDR3: CASSQEPSIDSSGANVLTF
V: TRBV4-1
J: TRBJ2-6
D: .
size: .

DNA: TGTGCCTGGAGTGTAGGGGTGGGACTGAAAGAGACCCAGTACTTC
CDR3: CAWSVGVGLKETQYF
V: TRBV30
J: TRBJ2-5
D: .
size: .

DNA: TGTGCCAGCAGTGCGGGACTAAGGTACGAGCAGTACTTC
CDR3: CASSAGLRYEQYF
V: TRBV2
J: TRBJ2-7
D: TRBD2
size: .

DNA: TGCGCCAGCAGCTTGGGTGGGGCTGGCGAGCAGTACTTC
CDR3: CASSLGGAGEQYF
V: TRBV5-1
J: TRBJ2-7
D: .
size: .

DNA: TGTGCCACCCTACCCCCCGGACAGGGGAAATACAATGAGCAGTTCTTC
CDR3: CATLPPGQGKYNEQFF
V: TRBV19
J: TRBJ2-1
D: TRBD1
size: once

DNA: TGTGCCAGCAGGCGGACAGGGGGCGCGGCTAATGAAAAACTGTTTTTT
CDR3: CASRRTGGAANEKLFF
V: TRBV7-9
J: TRBJ1-4
D: TRBD1
size: .

DNA: TGTGCCAGCAGCTCCGCGGACAATGAGCAGTTCTTC
CDR3: CASSSADNEQFF
V: TRBV7-9
J: TRBJ2-1
D: .
size: once

DNA: TGTGCCAGCAGTTGGGGAGCGTTGAACACCGGGGAGCTGTTTTTT
CDR3: CASSWGALNTGELFF
V: TRBV27
J: TRBJ2-2
D: .
size: .

DNA: TGTGCCAGCAGTTACGGGACTAGCGGGAGAAACGGGGAGCTGTTTTTT
CDR3: CASSYGTSGRNGELFF
V: TRBV6-5
J: TRBJ2-2
D: TRBD2
size: .

DNA: TGTGCCAGCAGCGCCCCAGCGGGAGCGCCAGATACGCAGTATTTT
CDR3: CASSAPAGAPDTQYF
V: TRBV9
J: TRBJ2-3
D: TRBD2
size: .

DNA: TGTGCCTGGCGGCAGGGAAACGCTGAAGCTTTCTTT
CDR3: CAWRQGNAEAFF
V: TRBV30
J: TRBJ1-1
D: .
size: .

DNA: TGTGCCAGCAGTTCTAGCGGGAAACTCTACGAGCAGTACTTC
CDR3: CASSSSGKLYEQYF
V: TRBV28
J: TRBJ2-7
D: TRBD2
size: .

DNA: TGTGCCAGCAGTTACTCGAACGGAAACTCCCCGGGAGAGCAGTTCTTC
CDR3: CASSYSNGNSPGEQFF
V: TRBV6-5
J: TRBJ2-1
D: .
size: once

DNA: TGTGCCAGCCGACTTTCGACTGTAGCTTTCTTT
CDR3: CASRLSTVAFF
V: TRBV28
J: TRBJ1-1
D: .
size: .

DNA: TGTGCCAGCAGCTTTATCGGGGCATACAATGAGCAGTTCTTC
CDR3: CASSFIGAYNEQFF
V: TRBV5-4
J: TRBJ2-1
D: .
size: .

DNA: TGTGCCAGCAGCAAACTTAGACAGTGGAACTATGGCTACACCTTC
CDR3: CASSKLRQWNYGYTF
V: TRBV21-1
J: TRBJ1-2
D: .
size: .

DNA: TGTGCCAGCAGTGAACCGACATGGCCCTACGAGCAGTACTTC
CDR3: CASSEPTWPYEQYF
V: TRBV2
J: TRBJ2-7
D: .
size: .

DNA: TGTGCCAGCAGCCTCGGGACTAGCGGGGACACAGATACGCAGTATTTT
CDR3: CASSLGTSGDTDTQYF
V: TRBV11-3
J: TRBJ2-3
D: TRBD2
size: .

DNA: TGTGCCAGCAGCCAGGGAGGGGTAGGCTACGAGCAGTACTTC
CDR3: CASSQGGVGYEQYF
V: TRBV5-5
J: TRBJ2-7
D: TRBD2
size: .